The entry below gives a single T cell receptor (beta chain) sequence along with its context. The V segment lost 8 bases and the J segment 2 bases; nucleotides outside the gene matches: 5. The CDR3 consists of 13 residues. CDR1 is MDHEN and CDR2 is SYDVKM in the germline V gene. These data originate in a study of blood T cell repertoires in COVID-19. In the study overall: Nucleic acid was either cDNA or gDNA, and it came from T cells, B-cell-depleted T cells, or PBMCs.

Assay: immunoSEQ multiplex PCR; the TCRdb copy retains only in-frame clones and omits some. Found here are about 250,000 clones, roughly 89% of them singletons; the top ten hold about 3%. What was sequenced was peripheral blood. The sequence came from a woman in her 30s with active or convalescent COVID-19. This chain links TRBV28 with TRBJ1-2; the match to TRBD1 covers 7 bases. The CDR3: CASRDSQNYGYTF. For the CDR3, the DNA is TGTGCCAGCCGGGACAGCCAAAACTATGGCTACACCTTC.